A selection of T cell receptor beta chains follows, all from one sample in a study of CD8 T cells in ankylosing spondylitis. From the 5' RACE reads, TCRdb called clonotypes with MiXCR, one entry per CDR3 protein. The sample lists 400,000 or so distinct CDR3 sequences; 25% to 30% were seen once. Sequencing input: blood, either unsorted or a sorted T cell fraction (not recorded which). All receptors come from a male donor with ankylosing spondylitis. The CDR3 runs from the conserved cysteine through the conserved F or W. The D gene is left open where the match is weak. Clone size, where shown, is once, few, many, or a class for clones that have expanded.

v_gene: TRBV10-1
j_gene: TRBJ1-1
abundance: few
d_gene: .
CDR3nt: TGCGCCAGCAGTGATCCGGGACTAGCGAACACTGAAGCTTTCTTT
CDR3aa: CASSDPGLANTEAFF

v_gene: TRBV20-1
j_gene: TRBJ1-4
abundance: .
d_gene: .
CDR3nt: TGCAGTGCTGGGTATGAAAAACTGTTTTTT
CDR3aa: CSAGYEKLFF

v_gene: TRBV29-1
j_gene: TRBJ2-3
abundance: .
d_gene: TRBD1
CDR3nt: TGCAGCGTTCCCCCGGACAGGCTACTCACAGATACGCAGTATTTT
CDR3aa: CSVPPDRLLTDTQYF

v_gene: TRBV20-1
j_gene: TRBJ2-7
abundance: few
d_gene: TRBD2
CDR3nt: TGCAGTGCTAGGGGTAGCGGGAGCTGGTACGAGCAGTACTTC
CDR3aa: CSARGSGSWYEQYF

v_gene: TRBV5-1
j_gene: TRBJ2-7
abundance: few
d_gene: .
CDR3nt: TGCGCCAGCACCTCTTCTGGGTTCTCCTACGAGCAGTACTTC
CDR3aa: CASTSSGFSYEQYF

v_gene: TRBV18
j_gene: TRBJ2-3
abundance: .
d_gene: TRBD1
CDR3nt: TGTGCCAGCTCACCTAGCGGGACAGGGGAAACGCAGTATTTT
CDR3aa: CASSPSGTGETQYF

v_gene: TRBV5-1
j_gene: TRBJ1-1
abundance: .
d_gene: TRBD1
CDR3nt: TGCGCCAGCAGCGCGGGACAGGGCGGTGAAGCTTTCTTT
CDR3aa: CASSAGQGGEAFF

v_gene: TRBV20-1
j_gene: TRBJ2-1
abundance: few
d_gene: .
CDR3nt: TGCAGTGCTCCCTTCGGGTATGAGCAGTTCTTC
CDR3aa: CSAPFGYEQFF

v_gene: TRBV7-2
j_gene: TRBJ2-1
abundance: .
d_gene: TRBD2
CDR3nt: TGTGCCAGCAGCCAAGGGACTAGCGGGAGGGTGCTGCAGTTCTTC
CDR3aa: CASSQGTSGRVLQFF

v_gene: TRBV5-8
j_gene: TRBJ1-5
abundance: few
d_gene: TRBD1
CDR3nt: TGTGCCAGCAGCATATCCGGGACAGGGAATCAGCCCCAGCATTTT
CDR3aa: CASSISGTGNQPQHF

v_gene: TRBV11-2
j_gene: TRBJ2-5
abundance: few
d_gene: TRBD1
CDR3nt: TGTGCCAGTAAACAGGGGTTGGTGGGAGAGACCCAGTACTTC
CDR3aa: CASKQGLVGETQYF

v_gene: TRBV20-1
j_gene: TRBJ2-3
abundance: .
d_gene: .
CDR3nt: TGCAGTGCTAGGGGGGGTACAGGAACAGATACGCAGTATTTT
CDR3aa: CSARGGTGTDTQYF

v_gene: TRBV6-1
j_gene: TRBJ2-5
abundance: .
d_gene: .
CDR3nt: TGTGCCAGCACCCTGATGGGATTGGAAGAGACCCAGTACTTC
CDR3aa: CASTLMGLEETQYF

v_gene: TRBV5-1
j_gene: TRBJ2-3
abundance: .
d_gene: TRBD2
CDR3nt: TGCGCCAGCAGCTCGGGACTAGCGGGAGCCGGGACAGATACGCAGTATTTT
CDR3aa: CASSSGLAGAGTDTQYF

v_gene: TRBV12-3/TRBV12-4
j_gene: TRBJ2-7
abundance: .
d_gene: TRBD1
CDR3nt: TGTGCCAGCAGTTTAGGGCAGGGGGTTTCCTACGAGCAGTACTTC
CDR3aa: CASSLGQGVSYEQYF

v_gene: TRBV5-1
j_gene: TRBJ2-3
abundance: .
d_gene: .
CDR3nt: TGCGCCAGCAGCGGGGGACACGGACTAAGCACAGATACGCAGTATTTT
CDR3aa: CASSGGHGLSTDTQYF

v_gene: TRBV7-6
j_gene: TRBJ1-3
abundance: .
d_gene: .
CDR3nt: TGTGCCAGCAGCTTAGCACCCCTCTCTGGAAACACCATATATTTT
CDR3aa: CASSLAPLSGNTIYF

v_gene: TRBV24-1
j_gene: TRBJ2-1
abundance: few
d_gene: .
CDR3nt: TGTGCCACCAGTGTGTCCGGGGCTAGCTCCTACAATGAGCAGTTCTTC
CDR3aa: CATSVSGASSYNEQFF

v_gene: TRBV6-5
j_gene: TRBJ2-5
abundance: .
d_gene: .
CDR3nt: TGTGCCAGCAGTTACGGACCCACAACTTCGGAGACCCAGTACTTC
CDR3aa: CASSYGPTTSETQYF

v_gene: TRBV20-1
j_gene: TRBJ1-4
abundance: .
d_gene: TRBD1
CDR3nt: TGCAGTGCTAGAGCACCGGACAGGGACGATTTTAATGAAAAACTGTTTTTT
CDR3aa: CSARAPDRDDFNEKLFF

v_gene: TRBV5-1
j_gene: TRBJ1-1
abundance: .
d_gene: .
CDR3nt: TGCGCCAGCAGCTTGGAAACAGGGAGGAGCACTGAAGCTTTCTTT
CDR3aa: CASSLETGRSTEAFF

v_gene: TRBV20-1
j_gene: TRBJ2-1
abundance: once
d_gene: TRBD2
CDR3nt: TGCAGTGCACCAAGTTGGCTAGCGGGAGCATGGGAGCAGTTCTTC
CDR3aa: CSAPSWLAGAWEQFF

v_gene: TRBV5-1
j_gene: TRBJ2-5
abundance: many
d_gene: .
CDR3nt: TGCGCCAGCAGCTTCGCCAGCCAAGAGACCCAGTACTTC
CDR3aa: CASSFASQETQYF

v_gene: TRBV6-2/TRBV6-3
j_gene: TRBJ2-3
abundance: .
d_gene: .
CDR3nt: TGTGCCAGCAGTACCAGACAGGCCCTTCCAGATACGCAGTATTTT
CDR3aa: CASSTRQALPDTQYF

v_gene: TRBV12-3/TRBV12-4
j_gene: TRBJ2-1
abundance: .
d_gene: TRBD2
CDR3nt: TGTGCCAGCAGTAAACTAACTAGCGGGAGGGTGAATGAGCAGTTCTTC
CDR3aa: CASSKLTSGRVNEQFF

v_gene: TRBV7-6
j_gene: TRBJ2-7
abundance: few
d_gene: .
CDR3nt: TGTGCCAGCAGCTTACGGGACTCCAACTGGGACGAGCAGTACTTC
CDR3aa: CASSLRDSNWDEQYF

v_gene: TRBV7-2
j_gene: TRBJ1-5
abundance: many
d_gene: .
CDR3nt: TGTGCCAGCAGCTTAGCGCTGGGGGGGACCAATCAGCCCCAGCATTTT
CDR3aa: CASSLALGGTNQPQHF

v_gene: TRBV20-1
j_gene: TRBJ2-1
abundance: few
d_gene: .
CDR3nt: TGCAGTGCTGGAGGATACAATGAGCAGTTCTTC
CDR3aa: CSAGGYNEQFF

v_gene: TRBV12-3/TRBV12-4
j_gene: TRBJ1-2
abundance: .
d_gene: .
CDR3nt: TGTGCCAGCAGCTCACCCACCCCTGGGGCTAACTATGGCTACACCTTC
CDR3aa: CASSSPTPGANYGYTF

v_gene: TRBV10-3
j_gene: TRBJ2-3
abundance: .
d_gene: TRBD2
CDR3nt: TGTGCCACCACTAGCGGGAGGGTAGATACGCAGTATTTT
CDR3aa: CATTSGRVDTQYF

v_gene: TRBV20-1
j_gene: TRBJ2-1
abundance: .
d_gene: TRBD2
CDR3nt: TGCAGTGCTAGAGTCCCCGCGGGAGGTTACAATGAGCAGTTCTTC
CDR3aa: CSARVPAGGYNEQFF

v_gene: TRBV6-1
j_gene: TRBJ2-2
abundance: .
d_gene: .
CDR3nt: TGTGCCAGCAGGGCCTTGGGGGGCGTATCAGGCGGGGAGCTGTTTTTT
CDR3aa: CASRALGGVSGGELFF

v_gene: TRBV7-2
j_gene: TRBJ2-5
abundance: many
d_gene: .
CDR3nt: TGTGCCAGCAGCTTGACCGGGACAAAAAGCGGGGAGACCCAGTACTTC
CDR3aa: CASSLTGTKSGETQYF

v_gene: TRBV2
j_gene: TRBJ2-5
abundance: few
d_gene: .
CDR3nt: TGTGCCAGCAGTGAAGTCGGGTACTGGGAGACCCAGTACTTC
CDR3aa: CASSEVGYWETQYF

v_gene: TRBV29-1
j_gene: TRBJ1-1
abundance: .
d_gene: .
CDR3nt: TGCAGCGTTATTTTGACTTTGGGCACTGAAGCTTTCTTT
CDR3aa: CSVILTLGTEAFF

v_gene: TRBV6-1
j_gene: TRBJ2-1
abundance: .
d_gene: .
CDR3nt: TGTGCCAGCAGTCTAGGAGGGTTGTCGGCTTACAATGAGCAGTTCTTC
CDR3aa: CASSLGGLSAYNEQFF

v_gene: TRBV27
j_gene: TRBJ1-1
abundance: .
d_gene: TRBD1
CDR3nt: TGTGCCAGCAGTCCACGGACAGGGGTTTACGAAGCTTTCTTT
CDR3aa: CASSPRTGVYEAFF

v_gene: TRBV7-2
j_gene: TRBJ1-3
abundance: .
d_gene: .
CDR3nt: TGTGCCAGCAGCTTCAGAAGGCGTAACACCATATATTTT
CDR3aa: CASSFRRRNTIYF

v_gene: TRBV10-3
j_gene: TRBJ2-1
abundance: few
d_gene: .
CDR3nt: TGTGCCATCAGTGAGCGGGAAAGCTCCTACAATGAGCAGTTCTTC
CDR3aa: CAISERESSYNEQFF

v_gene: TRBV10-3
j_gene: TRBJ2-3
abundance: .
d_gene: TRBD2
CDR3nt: TGTGCCATCAGGCCGGGACTAGAAACAGATACGCAGTATTTT
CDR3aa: CAIRPGLETDTQYF

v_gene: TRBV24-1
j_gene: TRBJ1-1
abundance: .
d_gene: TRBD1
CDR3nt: TGTGCCACCAGTGATCCCGGGACAGGGGACGGAGCTTTCTTT
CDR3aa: CATSDPGTGDGAFF

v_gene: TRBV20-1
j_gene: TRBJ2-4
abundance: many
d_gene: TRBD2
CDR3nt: TGCAGTGCTCCCACTAGCGGGTCTATACAAAACATTCAGTACTTC
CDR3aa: CSAPTSGSIQNIQYF

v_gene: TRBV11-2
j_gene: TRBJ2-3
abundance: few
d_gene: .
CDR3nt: TGTGCCAGCAGCTCCCGACTAGTTACAGATACGCAGTATTTT
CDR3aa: CASSSRLVTDTQYF

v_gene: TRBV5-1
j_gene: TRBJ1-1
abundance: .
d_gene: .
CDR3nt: TGCGCCAGCAGCTCAACAGCGGACACTGAAGCTTTCTTT
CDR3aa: CASSSTADTEAFF

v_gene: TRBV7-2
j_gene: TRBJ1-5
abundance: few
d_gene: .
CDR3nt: TGTGCCAGCAGTCTCGAGCCTGGAAATCAGCCCCAGCATTTT
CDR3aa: CASSLEPGNQPQHF

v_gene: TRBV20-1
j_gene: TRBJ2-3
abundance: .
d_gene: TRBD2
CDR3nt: TGCAGTGCTCTGGCCAGCGGGAGGGCCACAGATACGCAGTATTTT
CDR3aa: CSALASGRATDTQYF

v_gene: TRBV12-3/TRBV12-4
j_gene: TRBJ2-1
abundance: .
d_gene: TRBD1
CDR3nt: TGTGCCAGCAATTCCGGGACAGGGGAATTCTTC
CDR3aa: CASNSGTGEFF